This entry is about one T cell receptor beta chain. In the authors' methods: Reference gene primer amplification gave nucleated cell count estimates. Profiled with immunoSEQ multiplex PCR; TCRdb holds only in-frame clones, not every one. V and J calls and clone size follow that table, whereas D and trimming were derived from the DNA. The sample holds approximately 50,000 clones; around 87% are singletons and the top ten take 5.5% to 7.5%. CDR3 size: 15 residues. Germline V gives CDR1 LNHDA, CDR2 SQIVND (reference sequence). Trimming shortened V by 5 bases and J by 2 bases, and 15 bases separated the two germline ends. The data originate from a study of blood T cell repertoires in COVID-19. Study summary: Both acute and convalescent COVID-19 samples were obtained from the United States, Italy and Spain. T cells, B-cell-depleted T cells, or PBMCs supplied cDNA or gDNA.

The sample comprised peripheral blood. The rearrangement links TRBV19 to TRBJ1-1; possibly TRBD1 for D (5 bases). The receptor comes from a man aged 45-60 years with active COVID-19. The CDR3 region is CASSRQGALNTEAFF. In nucleotides, the CDR3 is TGTGCCAGTAGTCGGCAGGGCGCTCTAAACACTGAAGCTTTCTTT.